The 6 T cell receptor beta chains listed next were all sequenced from one sample in a study of tissue T cells after allogeneic stem cell transplantation (dated by TCRdb to 2022 to 2024). The library came from the immunoSEQ multiplex PCR assay. TCRdb retrieved this table from immuneACCESS and kept in-frame rearrangements only. Not all clones are present; in checked studies, unresolved V genes account for under half, and no reason is known for the remainder. In this sample the table shows 1,300 to 1,500 clones, about half of which occur a single time. The ten largest clones capture 20% to 30% of the sample. The time point label of this sample denotes: mouse harvest day 14 after allogeneic transplant. Each mouse graft consisted of 10^7 T-cell-depleted bone marrow cells plus 10^6 splenic CD5+ T cells and was given by tail vein injection. The sequenced sample was liver tissue. These receptors originate from a female BALB/c mouse given C57BL/6 T cells with graft-versus-host disease after an allogeneic hematopoietic cell transplant.

Only a few counts were recorded for this clone. Gene names are mouse gene names. The read gets to within 1 residue of the CDR3 end, and the germline J gene fills in the rest. The rearrangement links TRBV12-1 to TRBJ1-3; no clear D gene. From germline, CDR1 is SGHSN and CDR2 HYEKVE. V was clipped by 2 bases and J by 0 bases, with 7 bases between them. The CDR3 extends over 14 amino acids. The CDR3 bases that were read are TGTGCCAGCTCTCAGACATTTTCTGGAAATACGCTCTAT. It codes for CASSQTFSGNTLY. The whole CDR3 protein is CASSQTFSGNTLYF.

As concerns this clone: Germline and genes: mouse. The read stops 1 residue short of the end of the CDR3; the missing end is completed from the germline J gene. This chain links TRBV15 with TRBJ2-4, with TRBD2 matching 7 bases. The CDR3 spans 14 residues. The junction had 3 bases not matched to a gene; V was cut back by 2 bases and J by 4 bases. Germline V gene lookup returns CDR1 SGHND and CDR2 FRSKSL. The CDR3 reads CASSLTGEKNTLYF. The sequenced CDR3 bases are TGTGCCAGCAGTTTAACTGGGGAGAAAAACACCTTGTAC.

As for this clone: The genes and germline here are from mouse. Coverage ceases 1 residue before the CDR3 finishes, and the germline J gene fills in the end. The gene calls are TRBV5 and TRBJ1-4; D gene ambiguous. The CDR3 extends over 13 amino acids. From germline, CDR1 is LGHNA and CDR2 YNLKQL (reference sequence). V dropped 3 bases and J dropped 4 bases, with 6 bases sitting between them. CDR3 bases read: TGTGCCAGCAGCCACTACGTCAACGAAAGATTATTT. This encodes CASSHYVNERLF. The entire CDR3 protein is CASSHYVNERLFF.

This clone has a handful of counts. Gene and germline names: mouse. Read data end 1 residue before the CDR3 end; the end is taken from the germline J gene. The V call is TRBV16, the J call TRBJ1-4; 7 bases map to TRBD1. CDR1 and CDR2 from the germline V gene are SGHSA and FRNQAP. The V and J ends lost 3 bases and 4 bases, in that order; junction bases with no gene match: 2. The CDR3 consists of 14 residues. The CDR3 bases that were read are TGTGCAAGCAGCTTCGCAGGGGGCAACGAAAGATTATTT. Translated: CASSFAGGNERLF. The entire CDR3 protein reads CASSFAGGNERLFF. Drawing the rest from reference TRBV16 and TRBJ1-4, the complete variable domain is NAGVIQTPRHKVTGKGQEATLWCEPISGHSAVFWYRQTIVQGLEFLTYFRNQAPIDDSGMPKERFSAQMPNQSHSTLKIQSTQPQDSAVYLCASSFAGGNERLFFGHGTKLSVL.

In regard to this clone: Compared with germline, one end of the junction differs, possibly owing to a read error. Mouse gene names apply. The sequence runs out 1 residue before the end of the CDR3; the remainder is reconstructed from the germline J gene. The chain combines TRBV12-2 with TRBJ2-2; TRBD1 agrees at 8 bases. The CDR3 has 15 amino acids. The V gene's germline CDR1 is SGHLS and CDR2 HYDKME. The CDR3 sequence: CASSPTGAGTGQLYF. The CDR3 DNA, read in part, is TGTGCCAGCTCTCCGACAGGGGCCGGCACCGGCCAGCTCTAC.

As for this clone: The listed genes are named as in mouse. The read stops 1 residue short of the end of the CDR3; the missing end is completed from the germline J gene. The chain has TRBV23 and TRBJ1-2. This CDR3 has 15 residues. From germline, CDR1 is KGHTA and CDR2 FQNQQP. The sequenced part of the CDR3 DNA is TGCTCCAGCAGTCAATCGACGGGGGCAAACTCCGACTACACC. Its protein is CSSSQSTGANSDYT. The complete CDR3 protein is CSSSQSTGANSDYTF. Looking up the rest from reference TRBV23 and TRBJ1-2 gives the full variable domain: DAAVTQKPRYLIKMKGQEAEMKCIPEKGHTAVFWYQQKQSKELKFLIYFQNQQPLDQIDMVKERFSAVCPSSSLCSLGIRTCEAEDSALYLCSSSQSTGANSDYTFGSGTRLLVI.